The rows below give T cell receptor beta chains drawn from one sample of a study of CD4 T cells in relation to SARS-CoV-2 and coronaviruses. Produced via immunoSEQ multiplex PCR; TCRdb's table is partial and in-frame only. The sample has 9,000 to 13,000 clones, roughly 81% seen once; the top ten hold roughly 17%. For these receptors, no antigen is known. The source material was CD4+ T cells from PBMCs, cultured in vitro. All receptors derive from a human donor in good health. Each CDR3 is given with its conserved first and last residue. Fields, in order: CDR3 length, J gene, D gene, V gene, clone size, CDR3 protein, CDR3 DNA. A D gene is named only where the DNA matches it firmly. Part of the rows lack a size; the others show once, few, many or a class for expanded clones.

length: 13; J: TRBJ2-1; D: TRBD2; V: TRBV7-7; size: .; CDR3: CASSVGLASEQFF; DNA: TGTGCCAGCAGCGTCGGACTAGCGAGCGAGCAGTTCTTC
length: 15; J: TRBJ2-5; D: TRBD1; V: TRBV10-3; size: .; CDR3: CAISDLGQLGETQYF; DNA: TGTGCCATCAGTGATTTGGGACAGCTTGGAGAGACCCAGTACTTC
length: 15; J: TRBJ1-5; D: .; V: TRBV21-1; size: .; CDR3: CASSKEVQDNQPQHF; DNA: TGTGCCAGCAGCAAAGAGGTCCAGGATAATCAGCCCCAGCATTTT
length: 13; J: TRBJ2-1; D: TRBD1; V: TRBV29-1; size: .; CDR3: CSVGGTGHNEQFF; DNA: TGCAGCGTCGGAGGGACAGGTCACAATGAGCAGTTCTTC
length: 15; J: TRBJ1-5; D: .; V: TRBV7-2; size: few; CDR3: CASSLAWGAGQPQHF; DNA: TGTGCCAGCAGCTTAGCGTGGGGGGCCGGTCAGCCCCAGCATTTT
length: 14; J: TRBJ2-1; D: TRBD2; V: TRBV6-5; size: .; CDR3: CASSLSGNYNEQFF; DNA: TGTGCCAGCAGCCTAAGCGGGAACTACAATGAGCAGTTCTTC
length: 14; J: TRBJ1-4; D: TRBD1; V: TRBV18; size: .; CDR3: CASSSGQGGEKLFF; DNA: TGTGCCAGCTCTTCGGGACAGGGAGGCGAAAAACTGTTTTTT
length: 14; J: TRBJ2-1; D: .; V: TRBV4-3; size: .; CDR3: CASSQTGRSGEQFF; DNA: TGCGCCAGCAGCCAGACAGGCCGTTCAGGTGAGCAGTTCTTC
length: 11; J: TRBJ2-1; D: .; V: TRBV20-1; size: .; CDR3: CSASAAGEQFF; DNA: TGCAGTGCTAGTGCAGCGGGTGAGCAGTTCTTC
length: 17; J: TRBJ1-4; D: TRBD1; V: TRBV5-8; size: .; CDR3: CASSSGQGGWKNEKLFF; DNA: TGTGCCAGCAGCTCTGGACAGGGCGGGTGGAAGAATGAAAAACTGTTTTTT
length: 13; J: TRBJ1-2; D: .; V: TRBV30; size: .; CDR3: CAWAPPGVYGYTF; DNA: TGTGCCTGGGCCCCCCCGGGGGTTTATGGCTACACCTTC
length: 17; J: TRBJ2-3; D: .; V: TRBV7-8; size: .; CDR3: CASSPGVRTLPADTQYF; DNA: TGTGCCAGCAGCCCCGGCGTGAGGACTCTCCCCGCAGATACGCAGTATTTT
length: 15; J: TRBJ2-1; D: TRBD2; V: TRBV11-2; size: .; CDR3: CASSLGGRAFNEQFF; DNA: TGTGCCAGCAGCTTAGGCGGGAGGGCCTTTAATGAGCAGTTCTTC
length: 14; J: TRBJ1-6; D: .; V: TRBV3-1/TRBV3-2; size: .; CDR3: CASSQGVPNSPLHF; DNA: TGTGCCAGCAGCCAAGGGGTTCCCAATTCACCCCTCCACTTT
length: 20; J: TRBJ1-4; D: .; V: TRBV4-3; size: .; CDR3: CASSQGYGPLVGRTNEKLFF; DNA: TGCGCCAGCAGCCAAGGCTACGGTCCCCTAGTGGGAAGGACTAATGAAAAACTGTTTTTT
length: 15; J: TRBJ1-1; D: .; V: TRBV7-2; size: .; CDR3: CASSLARGLNTEAFF; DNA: TGTGCCAGCAGCTTAGCGCGAGGTCTGAACACTGAAGCTTTCTTT
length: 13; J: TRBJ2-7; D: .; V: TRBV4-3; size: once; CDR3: CASSRTPTYEQYF; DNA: TGCGCCAGCAGCCGGACACCTACCTACGAGCAGTACTTC
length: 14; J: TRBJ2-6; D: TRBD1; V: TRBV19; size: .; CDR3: CATTDRAGANVLTF; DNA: TGTGCCACCACCGACAGGGCTGGGGCCAACGTCCTGACTTTC
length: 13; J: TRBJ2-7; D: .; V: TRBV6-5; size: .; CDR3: CASSYTSNYEQYF; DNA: TGTGCCAGCAGTTACACATCAAACTACGAGCAGTACTTC
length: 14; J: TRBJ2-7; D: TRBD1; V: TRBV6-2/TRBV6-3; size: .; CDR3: CASSYGDRSYEQYF; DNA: TGTGCCAGCAGTTACGGGGACAGGTCCTACGAGCAGTACTTC
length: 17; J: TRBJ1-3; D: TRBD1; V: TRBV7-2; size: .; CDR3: CASSLRPGGAQGNTIYF; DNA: TGTGCCAGCAGCCTTCGACCAGGGGGGGCGCAGGGAAACACCATATATTTT
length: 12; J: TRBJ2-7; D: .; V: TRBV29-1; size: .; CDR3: CSVGMGRGEQYF; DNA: TGCAGCGTTGGGATGGGAAGGGGCGAGCAGTACTTC
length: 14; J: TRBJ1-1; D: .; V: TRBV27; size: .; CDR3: CASRAKEGYTEAFF; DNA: TGTGCCAGCAGGGCAAAGGAGGGGTACACTGAAGCTTTCTTT
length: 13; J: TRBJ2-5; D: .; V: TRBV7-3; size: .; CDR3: CASSLREGENQYF; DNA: TGTGCCAGCAGCTTAAGGGAGGGGGAGAACCAGTACTTC
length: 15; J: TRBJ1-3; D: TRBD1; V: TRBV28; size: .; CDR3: CVSSSQGQGGNTIYF; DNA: TGTGTCAGCAGTTCCCAGGGACAGGGCGGAAACACCATATATTTT
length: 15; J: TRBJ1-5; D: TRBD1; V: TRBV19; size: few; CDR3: CASSDRGHRNQPQHF; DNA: TGTGCCAGTAGTGACAGGGGGCACCGCAATCAGCCCCAGCATTTT
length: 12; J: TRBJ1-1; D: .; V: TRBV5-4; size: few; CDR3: CASSFRDTEAFF; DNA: TGTGCCAGCAGCTTTAGGGATACTGAAGCTTTCTTT
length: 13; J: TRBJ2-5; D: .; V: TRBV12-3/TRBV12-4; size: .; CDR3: CASSLTNTRTQYF; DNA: TGTGCCAGCAGTTTAACCAACACCAGGACCCAGTACTTC
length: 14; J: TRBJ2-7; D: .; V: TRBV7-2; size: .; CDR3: CASSFTAPFGEQYF; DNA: TGTGCCAGCAGCTTTACGGCTCCCTTCGGGGAGCAGTACTTC
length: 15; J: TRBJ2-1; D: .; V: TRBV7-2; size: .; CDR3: CASRFSGLGGDEQFF; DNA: TGTGCCAGCAGATTCTCGGGACTGGGCGGCGATGAGCAGTTCTTC
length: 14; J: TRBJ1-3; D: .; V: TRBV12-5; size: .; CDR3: CASGLDLGGNTIYF; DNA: TGTGCTAGTGGTTTGGACCTAGGGGGAAACACCATATATTTT
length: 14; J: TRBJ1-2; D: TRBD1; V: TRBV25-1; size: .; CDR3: CASSPAGGRYGYTF; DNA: TGTGCCAGCAGTCCCGCAGGGGGTAGGTATGGCTACACCTTC
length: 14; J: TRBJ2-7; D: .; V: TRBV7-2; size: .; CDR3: CASSSQQTSYEQYF; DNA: TGTGCCAGCAGCTCCCAACAAACCTCCTACGAGCAGTACTTC
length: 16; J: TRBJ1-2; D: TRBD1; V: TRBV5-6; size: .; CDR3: CASSAGTGGVNYGYTF; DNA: TGTGCCAGCAGCGCTGGGACAGGGGGTGTGAACTATGGCTACACCTTC
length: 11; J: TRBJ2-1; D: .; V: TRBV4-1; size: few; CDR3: CASSLLNEQFF; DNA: TGCGCCAGCAGCCTATTGAATGAGCAGTTCTTC
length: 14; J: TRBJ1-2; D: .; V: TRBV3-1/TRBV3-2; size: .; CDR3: CASSQDRTIAGYTF; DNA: TGTGCCAGCAGCCAAGACAGGACGATCGCTGGCTACACCTTC
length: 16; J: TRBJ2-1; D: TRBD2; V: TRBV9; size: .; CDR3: CASSVAVSGRRDEQFF; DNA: TGTGCCAGCAGCGTAGCTGTCAGCGGGAGGAGGGATGAGCAGTTCTTC
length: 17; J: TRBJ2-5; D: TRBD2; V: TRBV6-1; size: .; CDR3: CASSDPGGLEIQETQYF; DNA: TGTGCCAGCAGTGACCCGGGGGGACTGGAAATACAAGAGACCCAGTACTTC
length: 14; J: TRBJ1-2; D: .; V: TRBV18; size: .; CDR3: CASSPPGGGEGYTF; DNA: TGTGCCAGCTCACCACCTGGGGGCGGGGAAGGCTACACCTTC
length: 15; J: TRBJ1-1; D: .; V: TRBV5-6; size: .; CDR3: CASSLAGVGYTEAFF; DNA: TGTGCCAGCAGCTTGGCAGGGGTAGGTTACACTGAAGCTTTCTTT
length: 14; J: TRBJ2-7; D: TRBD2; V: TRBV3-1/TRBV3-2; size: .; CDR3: CASTRSGGPYEQYF; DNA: TGTGCCAGCACCCGGTCGGGAGGGCCATACGAGCAGTACTTC
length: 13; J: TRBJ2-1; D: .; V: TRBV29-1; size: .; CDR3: CSVPGPGAGEQFF; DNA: TGCAGCGTACCCGGACCAGGGGCGGGTGAGCAGTTCTTC
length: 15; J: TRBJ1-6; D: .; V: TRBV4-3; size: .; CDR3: CASSPGGAKNSPLHF; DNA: TGCGCCAGCAGCCCCGGAGGCGCGAAGAATTCACCCCTCCACTTT
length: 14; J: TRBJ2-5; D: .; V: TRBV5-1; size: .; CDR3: CASRLGGYQETQYF; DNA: TGCGCCAGCAGGCTAGGCGGGTACCAAGAGACCCAGTACTTC
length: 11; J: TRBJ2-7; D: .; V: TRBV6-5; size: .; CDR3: CASRGALEQYF; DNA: TGTGCCAGCAGAGGAGCTCTCGAGCAGTACTTC
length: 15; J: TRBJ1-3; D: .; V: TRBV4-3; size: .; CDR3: CASSQRTASGNTIYF; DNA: TGCGCCAGCAGCCAGAGGACAGCCTCTGGAAACACCATATATTTT
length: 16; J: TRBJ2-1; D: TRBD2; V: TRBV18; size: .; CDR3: CASSQGLAGLGDEQFF; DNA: TGTGCCAGCTCACAAGGACTAGCGGGACTGGGGGATGAGCAGTTCTTC
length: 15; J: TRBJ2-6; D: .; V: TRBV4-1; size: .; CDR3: CASSQEGAGANVLTF; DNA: TGCGCCAGCAGCCAAGAGGGGGCTGGGGCCAACGTCCTGACTTTC
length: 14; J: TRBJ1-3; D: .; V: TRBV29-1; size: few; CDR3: CSAVDSYSGNTIYF; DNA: TGCAGCGCCGTAGACTCGTACTCTGGAAACACCATATATTTT
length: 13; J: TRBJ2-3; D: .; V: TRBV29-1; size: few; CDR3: CSVDISGTDTQYF; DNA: TGCAGCGTTGATATTAGCGGCACAGATACGCAGTATTTT
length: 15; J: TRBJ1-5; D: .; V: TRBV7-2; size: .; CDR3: CASSFGTAVNQPQHF; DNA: TGTGCCAGCAGCTTTGGAACAGCGGTTAATCAGCCCCAGCATTTT
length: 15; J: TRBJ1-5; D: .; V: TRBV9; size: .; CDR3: CASSPTGYSNQPQHF; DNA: TGTGCCAGCAGCCCTACAGGGTATAGCAATCAGCCCCAGCATTTT